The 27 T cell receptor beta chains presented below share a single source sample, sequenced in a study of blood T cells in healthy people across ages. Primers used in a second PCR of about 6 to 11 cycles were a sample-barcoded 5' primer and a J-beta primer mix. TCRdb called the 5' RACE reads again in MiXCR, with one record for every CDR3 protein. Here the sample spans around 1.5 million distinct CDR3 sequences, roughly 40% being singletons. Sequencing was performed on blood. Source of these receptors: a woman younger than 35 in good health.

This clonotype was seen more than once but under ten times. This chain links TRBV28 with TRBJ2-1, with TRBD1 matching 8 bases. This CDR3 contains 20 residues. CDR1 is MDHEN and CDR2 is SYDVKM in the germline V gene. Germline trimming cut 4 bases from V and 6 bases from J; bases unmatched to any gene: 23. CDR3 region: CASSSAFGTGDDKHGNEQFF. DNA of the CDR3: TGTGCCAGCAGTTCCGCCTTCGGGACAGGCGACGATAAACATGGCAATGAGCAGTTCTTC.

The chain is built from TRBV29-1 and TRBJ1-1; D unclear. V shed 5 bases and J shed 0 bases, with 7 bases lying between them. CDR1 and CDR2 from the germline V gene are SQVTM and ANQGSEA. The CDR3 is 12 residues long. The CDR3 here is CSVSRMNTEAFF. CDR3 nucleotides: TGCAGCGTTTCGCGGATGAACACTGAAGCTTTCTTT.

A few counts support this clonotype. DNA for the CDR3: TGTGCCAGCTCCCCCCGACGGACAGACAATGAGCAGTTCTTC. Translated, it gives CASSPRRTDNEQFF. This chain uses TRBV2 with TRBJ2-1, with D possibly TRBD1 on 6 matching bases. The CDR3 contains 14 residues. Trimming removed 8 bases from V and 5 bases from J, with 16 bases in between. Germline values: CDR1 SNHLY, CDR2 FYNNEI. Variable domain in full (rest from reference TRBV2 and TRBJ2-1): EPEVTQTPSHQVTQMGQEVILRCVPISNHLYFYWYRQILGQKVEFLVSFYNNEISEKSEIFDDQFSVERPDGSNFTLKIRSTKLEDSAMYFCASSPRRTDNEQFFGPGTRLTVL.

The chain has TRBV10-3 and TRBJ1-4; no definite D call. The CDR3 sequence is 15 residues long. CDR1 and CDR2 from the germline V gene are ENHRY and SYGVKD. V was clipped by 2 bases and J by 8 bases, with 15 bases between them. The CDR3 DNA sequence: TGTGCCATCAGTGAGCGCGCCCCCGTTGACGAAAAACTGTTTTTT. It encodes CAISERAPVDEKLFF.

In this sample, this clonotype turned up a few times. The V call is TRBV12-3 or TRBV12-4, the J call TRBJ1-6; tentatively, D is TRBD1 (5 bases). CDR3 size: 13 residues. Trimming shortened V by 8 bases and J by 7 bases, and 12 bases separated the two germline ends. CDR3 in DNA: TGTGCCAGCCGAACGGGGCCGAATTCACCCCTCCACTTT. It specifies CASRTGPNSPLHF.

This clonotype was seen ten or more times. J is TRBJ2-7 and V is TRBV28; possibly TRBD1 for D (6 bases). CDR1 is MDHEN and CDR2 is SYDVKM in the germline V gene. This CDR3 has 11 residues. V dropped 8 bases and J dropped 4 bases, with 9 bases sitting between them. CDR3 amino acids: CASGRGYEQYF. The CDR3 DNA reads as TGTGCCAGCGGCAGGGGATACGAGCAGTACTTC. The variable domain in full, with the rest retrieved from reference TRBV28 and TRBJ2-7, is DVKVTQSSRYLVKRTGEKVFLECVQDMDHENMFWYRQDPGLGLRLIYFSYDVKMKEKGDIPEGYSVSREKKERFSLILESASTNQTSMYLCASGRGYEQYFGPGTRLTVT.

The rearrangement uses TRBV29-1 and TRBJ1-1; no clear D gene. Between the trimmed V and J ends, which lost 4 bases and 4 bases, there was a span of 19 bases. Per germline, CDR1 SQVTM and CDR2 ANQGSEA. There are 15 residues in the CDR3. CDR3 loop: CSVVGEGSSATEAFF. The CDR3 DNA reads TGCAGCGTTGTCGGGGAGGGCAGTTCCGCCACTGAAGCTTTCTTT.

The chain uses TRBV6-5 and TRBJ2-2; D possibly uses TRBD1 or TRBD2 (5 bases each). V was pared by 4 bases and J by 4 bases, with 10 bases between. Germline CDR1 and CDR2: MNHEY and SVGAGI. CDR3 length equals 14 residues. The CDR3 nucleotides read TGTGCCAGCAGTTCTGGGACCGTCACCGGGGAGCTGTTTTTT. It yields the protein CASSSGTVTGELFF.

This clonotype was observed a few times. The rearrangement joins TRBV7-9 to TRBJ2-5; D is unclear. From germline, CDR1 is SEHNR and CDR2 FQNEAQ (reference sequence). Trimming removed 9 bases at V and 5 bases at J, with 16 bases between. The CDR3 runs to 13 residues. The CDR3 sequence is CARSPGRWETQYF. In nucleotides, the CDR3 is TGTGCCAGAAGCCCCGGACGATGGGAGACCCAGTACTTC. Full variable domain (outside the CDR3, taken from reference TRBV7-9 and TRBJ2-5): DTGVSQNPRHKITKRGQNVTFRCDPISEHNRLYWYRQTLGQGPEFLTYFQNEAQLEKSRLLSDRFSAERPKGSFSTLEIQRTEQGDSAMYLCARSPGRWETQYFGPGTRLLVL.

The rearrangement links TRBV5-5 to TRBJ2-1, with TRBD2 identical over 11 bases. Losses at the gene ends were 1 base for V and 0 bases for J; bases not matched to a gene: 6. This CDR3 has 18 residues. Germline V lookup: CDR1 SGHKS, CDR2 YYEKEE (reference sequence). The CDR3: CASSLWGLAVPSYNEQFF. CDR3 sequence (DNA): TGTGCCAGCAGCTTGTGGGGACTAGCGGTCCCCTCCTACAATGAGCAGTTCTTC. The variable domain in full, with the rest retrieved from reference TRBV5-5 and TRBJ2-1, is DAGVTQSPTHLIKTRGQQVTLRCSPISGHKSVSWYQQVLGQGPQFIFQYYEKEERGRGNFPDRFSARQFPNYSSELNVNALLLGDSALYLCASSLWGLAVPSYNEQFFGPGTRLTVL.

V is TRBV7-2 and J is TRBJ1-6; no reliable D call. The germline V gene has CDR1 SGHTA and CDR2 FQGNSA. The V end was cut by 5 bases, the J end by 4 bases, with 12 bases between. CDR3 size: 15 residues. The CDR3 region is CASSPAPSYNSPLHF. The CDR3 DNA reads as TGTGCCAGCAGCCCGGCCCCATCTTATAATTCACCCCTCCACTTT.

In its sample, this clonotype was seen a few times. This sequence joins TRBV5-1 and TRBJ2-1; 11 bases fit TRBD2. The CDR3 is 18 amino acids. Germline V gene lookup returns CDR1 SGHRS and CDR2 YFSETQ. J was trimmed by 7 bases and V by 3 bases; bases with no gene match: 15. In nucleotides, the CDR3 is TGCGCCAGCAGCTCGCATGGTTCGGGACTAGCGGTTTTGAATGAGCAGTTCTTC. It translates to CASSSHGSGLAVLNEQFF.

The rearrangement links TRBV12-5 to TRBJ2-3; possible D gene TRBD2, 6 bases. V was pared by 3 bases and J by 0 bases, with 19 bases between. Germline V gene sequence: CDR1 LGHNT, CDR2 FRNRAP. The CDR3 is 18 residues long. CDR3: CASGFSSQGLPSTDTQYF. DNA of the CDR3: TGTGCTAGTGGTTTTTCCTCTCAGGGACTGCCGAGCACAGATACGCAGTATTTT.

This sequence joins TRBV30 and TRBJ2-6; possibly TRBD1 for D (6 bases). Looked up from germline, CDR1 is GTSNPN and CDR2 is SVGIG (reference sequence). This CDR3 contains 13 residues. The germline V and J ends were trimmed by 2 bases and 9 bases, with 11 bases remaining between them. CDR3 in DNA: TGTGCCTGGAGTCCAGGGGCCTTCAACGTCCTGACTTTC. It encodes CAWSPGAFNVLTF.

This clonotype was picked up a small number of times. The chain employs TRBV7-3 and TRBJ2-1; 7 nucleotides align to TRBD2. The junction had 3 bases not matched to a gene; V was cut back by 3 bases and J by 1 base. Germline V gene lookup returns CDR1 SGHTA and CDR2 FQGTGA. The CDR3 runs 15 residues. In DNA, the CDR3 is TGTGCCAGCAGCTTCCTAGCGGCTTCCTACAATGAGCAGTTCTTC. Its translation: CASSFLAASYNEQFF.

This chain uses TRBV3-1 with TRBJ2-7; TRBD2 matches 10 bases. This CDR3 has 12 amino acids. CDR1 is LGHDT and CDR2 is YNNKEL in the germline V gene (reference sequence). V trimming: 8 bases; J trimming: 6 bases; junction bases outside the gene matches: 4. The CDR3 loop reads CASGGTSAEQYF. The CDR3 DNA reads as TGTGCCAGCGGGGGGACTAGCGCCGAGCAGTACTTC.

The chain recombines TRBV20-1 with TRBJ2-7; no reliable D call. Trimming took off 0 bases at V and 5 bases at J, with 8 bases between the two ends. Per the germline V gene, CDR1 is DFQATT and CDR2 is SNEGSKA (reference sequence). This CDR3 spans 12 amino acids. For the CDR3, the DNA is TGCAGTGCTAGAGAAGGTGGGAACGAGCAGTACTTC. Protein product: CSAREGGNEQYF.

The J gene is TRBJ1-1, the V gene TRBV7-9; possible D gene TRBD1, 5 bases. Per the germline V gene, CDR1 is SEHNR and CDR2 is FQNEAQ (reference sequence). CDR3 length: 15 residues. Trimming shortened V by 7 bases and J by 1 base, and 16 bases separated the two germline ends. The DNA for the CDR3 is TGTGCCAGCAACCCTAAAGTGACAGCGAACACTGAAGCTTTCTTT. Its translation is CASNPKVTANTEAFF.

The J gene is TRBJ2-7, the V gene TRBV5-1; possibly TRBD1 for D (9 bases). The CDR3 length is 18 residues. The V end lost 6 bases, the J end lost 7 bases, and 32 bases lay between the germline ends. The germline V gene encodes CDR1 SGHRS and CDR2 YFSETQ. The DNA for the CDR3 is TGCGCCAGCAAGGGGACAGGGAATAGCGGGGCATCCTACAATGAGCAGTACTTC. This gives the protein CASKGTGNSGASYNEQYF.

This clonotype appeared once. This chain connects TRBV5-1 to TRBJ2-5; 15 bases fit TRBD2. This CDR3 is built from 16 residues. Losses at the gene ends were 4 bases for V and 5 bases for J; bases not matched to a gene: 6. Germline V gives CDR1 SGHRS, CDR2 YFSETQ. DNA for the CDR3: TGCGCCAGCAGCGGAGGGACTAGCGGGAGGTTCGAGACCCAGTACTTC. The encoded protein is CASSGGTSGRFETQYF.

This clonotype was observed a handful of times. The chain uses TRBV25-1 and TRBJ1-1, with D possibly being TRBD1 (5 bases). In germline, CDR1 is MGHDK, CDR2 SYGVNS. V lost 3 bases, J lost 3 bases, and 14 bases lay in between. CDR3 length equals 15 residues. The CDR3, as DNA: TGTGCCAGCAGTGACCCTACCCGGGGGGACACTGAAGCTTTCTTT. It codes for CASSDPTRGDTEAFF.

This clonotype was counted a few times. DNA for the CDR3: TGTGCCAGCAGTGAAAGAGCTGGCTCCTACGAGCAGTACTTC. It is translated as CASSERAGSYEQYF. V usage is TRBV6-1 and J usage is TRBJ2-7; D uncertain. Germline values: CDR1 MNHNS, CDR2 SASEGT. This CDR3 is built from 14 residues. Trimming removed 2 bases from V and 0 bases from J, with 8 bases in between.

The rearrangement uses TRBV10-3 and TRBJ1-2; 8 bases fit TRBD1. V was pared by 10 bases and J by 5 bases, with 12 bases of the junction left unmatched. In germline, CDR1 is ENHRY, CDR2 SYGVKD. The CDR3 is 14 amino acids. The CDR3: CATPGAGGLYGYTF. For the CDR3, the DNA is TGTGCCACCCCGGGAGCAGGGGGCCTGTATGGCTACACCTTC.

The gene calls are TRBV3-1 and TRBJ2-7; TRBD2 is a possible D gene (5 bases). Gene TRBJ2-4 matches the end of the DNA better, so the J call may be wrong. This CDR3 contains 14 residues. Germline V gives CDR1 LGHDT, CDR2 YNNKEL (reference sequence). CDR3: CASSLAGIRNIQYF. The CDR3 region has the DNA TGTGCCAGCAGCCTTGCCGGGATTCGAAACATTCAGTACTTC.

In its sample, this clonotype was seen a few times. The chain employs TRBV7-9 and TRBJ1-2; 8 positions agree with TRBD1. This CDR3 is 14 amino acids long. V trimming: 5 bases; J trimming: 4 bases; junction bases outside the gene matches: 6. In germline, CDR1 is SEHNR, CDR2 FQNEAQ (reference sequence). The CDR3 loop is CASSRQGFRYGYTF. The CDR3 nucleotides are TGTGCCAGCAGCCGACAGGGGTTCCGCTATGGCTACACCTTC.

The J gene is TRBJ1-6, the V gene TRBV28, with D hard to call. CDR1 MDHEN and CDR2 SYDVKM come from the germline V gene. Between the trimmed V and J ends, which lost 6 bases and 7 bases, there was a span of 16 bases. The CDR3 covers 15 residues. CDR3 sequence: CASRTAPVGNSPLHF. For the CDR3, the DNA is TGTGCCAGCAGAACAGCCCCCGTGGGAAATTCACCCCTCCACTTT.

The CDR3 protein is CASSTPWGEAFF. CDR3 bases: TGTGCCAGCAGTACCCCCTGGGGGGAAGCTTTCTTT. This sequence joins TRBV28 and TRBJ1-1; TRBD1 might be the D (5 bases). The CDR3 contains 12 residues. V lost 5 bases and J 8 bases, leaving 12 bases between the germline ends. The germline V gene has CDR1 MDHEN and CDR2 SYDVKM.